This T cell receptor beta chain was found in a study of T cell responses to AZD1222 COVID-19 vaccine. Broader study findings: Baseline antibody screening turned up just six seropositive AZD1222 recipients. Donors in the cohort were predominantly white British and more often female, and clonal diversity was possibly underestimated.

This CDR3 has 18 residues. V lost 0 bases and J lost 1, with 19 bases in between. Germline V CDR1 and CDR2: SGDLS, YYNGEE. As to this clone: Its cognate antigen is unknown.

Sequencing used immunoSEQ multiplex PCR; TCRdb keeps in-frame clones, though not all of them. The sample holds about 120,000 clones, 70% to 90% seen once. This clonotype was sampled from an adult in good health. Sequencing used peripheral blood, obtained on day 0 of AZD1222 vaccination. This chain joins TRBV9 and TRBJ1-2; the D is unclear. CDR3 loop: CASSVASGGPTINYGYTF. CDR3 DNA sequence: TGTGCCAGCAGCGTAGCTTCTGGAGGGCCAACCATTAACTATGGCTACACCTTC.